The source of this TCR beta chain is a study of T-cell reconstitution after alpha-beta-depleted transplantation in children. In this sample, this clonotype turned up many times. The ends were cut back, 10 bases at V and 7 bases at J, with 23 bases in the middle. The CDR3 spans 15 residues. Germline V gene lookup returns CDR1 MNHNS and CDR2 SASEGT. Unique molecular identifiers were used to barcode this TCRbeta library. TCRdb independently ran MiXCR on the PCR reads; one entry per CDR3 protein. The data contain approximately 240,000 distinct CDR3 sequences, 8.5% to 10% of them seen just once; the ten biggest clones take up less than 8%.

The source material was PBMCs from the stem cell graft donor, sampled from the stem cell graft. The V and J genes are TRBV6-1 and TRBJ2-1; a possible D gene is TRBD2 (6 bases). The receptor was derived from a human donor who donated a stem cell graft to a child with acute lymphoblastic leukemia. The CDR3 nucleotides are TGTGCCACCTCAGGGAATCGGGGGACTGGTAATGAGCAGTTCTTC. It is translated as CATSGNRGTGNEQFF.